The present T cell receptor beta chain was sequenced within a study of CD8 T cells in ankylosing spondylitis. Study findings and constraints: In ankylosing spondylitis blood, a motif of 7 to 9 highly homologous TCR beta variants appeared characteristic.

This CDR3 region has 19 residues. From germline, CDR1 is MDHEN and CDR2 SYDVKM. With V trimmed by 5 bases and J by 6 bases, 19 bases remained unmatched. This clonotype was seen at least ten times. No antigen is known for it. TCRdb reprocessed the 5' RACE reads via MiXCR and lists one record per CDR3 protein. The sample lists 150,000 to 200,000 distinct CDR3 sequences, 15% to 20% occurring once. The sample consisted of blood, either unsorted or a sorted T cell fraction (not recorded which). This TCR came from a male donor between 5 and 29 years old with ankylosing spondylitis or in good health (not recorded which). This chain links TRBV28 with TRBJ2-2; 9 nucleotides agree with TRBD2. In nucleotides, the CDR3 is TGTGCCAGCAGTCCACAAAGGTCGCCGGGACTAGCTCTCCCCGGGGAGCTGTTTTTT. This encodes CASSPQRSPGLALPGELFF.